The rows below give T cell receptor beta chains drawn from one sample of a study of blood T cell repertoires in COVID-19. Only in-frame clones appear in the TCRdb table, and some are missing; sequencing was by immunoSEQ multiplex PCR. The sample lists about 290,000 clones, around four fifths occurring once. Sequenced: peripheral blood. These TCRs come from a woman aged 45 to 65 with active or convalescent COVID-19. The CDR3 runs from the conserved cysteine through the conserved F or W. D genes are given only for firm matches. Size values are once, few and many counts, or a class for expanded clones, and some rows have none.

>.|TRBV7-8|TRBJ1-1|14|TRBD1
TGTGCCAGCAGCCCCGGGGACAGGGTCACTGAAGCTTTCTTT
CASSPGDRVTEAFF
>few|TRBV7-2|TRBJ1-2|13|.
TGTGCCAGCAGCTTTACTGCCAACTATGGCTACACCTTC
CASSFTANYGYTF
>.|TRBV20-1|TRBJ1-1|10|.
TGCAGCGCAGGGGAAACTGAAGCTTTCTTT
CSAGETEAFF
>.|TRBV5-1|TRBJ1-1|14|TRBD1
TGCGCCAGCAGCTTGGACAGGGGGGTCACTGAAGCTTTCTTT
CASSLDRGVTEAFF
>.|TRBV6-2/TRBV6-3|TRBJ2-4|17|.
TGTGCCAGCAGTTACTCACTCGGGACTGATACCAAAAACATTCAGTACTTC
CASSYSLGTDTKNIQYF
>once|TRBV25-1|TRBJ2-6|17|.
TGTGCCAGCAGTGACGGGACAACCAGCTCTGGGGCCAACGTCCTGACTTTC
CASSDGTTSSGANVLTF
>.|TRBV5-4|TRBJ1-1|13|TRBD1
TGTGCCAGCGGACCGACAGGGGAGACTGAAGCTTTCTTT
CASGPTGETEAFF
>.|TRBV19|TRBJ2-5|13|.
TGTGCCAGTAGTATTCGACAGCAAGAGACCCAGTACTTC
CASSIRQQETQYF
>.|TRBV7-9|TRBJ1-3|16|.
TGTGCCAGCAGCTTCCGATTCGGGGATACGGGAAACACCATATATTTT
CASSFRFGDTGNTIYF
>.|TRBV5-4|TRBJ2-1|15|TRBD2
TGTGCCAGCAGCTTGGATCGCGGGAGGGCCCGGGAGCAGTTCTTC
CASSLDRGRAREQFF
>.|TRBV21-1|TRBJ2-3|19|.
TGTGCCAGCAGCAAAGGCAAGCTATCGACTAGCGGAAGCACAGATACGCAGTATTTT
CASSKGKLSTSGSTDTQYF
>.|TRBV5-4|TRBJ2-3|15|TRBD2
TGTGCCAGCAGCCCTAGACTAGCGGGAGAAGATACGCAGTATTTT
CASSPRLAGEDTQYF
>.|TRBV19|TRBJ1-5|16|.
TGTGCCAGTAGCCCCCAGGGAGGGCGTAGCAATCAGCCCCAGCATTTT
CASSPQGGRSNQPQHF
>.|TRBV6-2/TRBV6-3|TRBJ2-7|17|.
TGTGCCAGCAGTTCCCGATGGAGGCAGGGGATTATCCACGAGCAGTACTTC
CASSSRWRQGIIHEQYF
>.|TRBV20-1|TRBJ1-1|12|.
TGCAGTGCTAGTGCTGTGAACACTGAAGCTTTCTTT
CSASAVNTEAFF
>.|TRBV25-1|TRBJ1-4|15|.
TGTGCCAGCAGTGCTCCCGGCAGGTTTAATGAAAAACTGTTTTTT
CASSAPGRFNEKLFF
>.|TRBV6-6|TRBJ2-2|16|.
TGTGCCAGCAGTTACTTCAGGGGCGCACCCACCGGGGAGCTGTTTTTT
CASSYFRGAPTGELFF
>.|TRBV5-1|TRBJ1-4|17|.
TGCGCCAGCAGCTTGGCCATGGGGAGCTCAACTAATGAAAAACTGTTTTTT
CASSLAMGSSTNEKLFF
>.|TRBV5-5|TRBJ2-1|16|TRBD2
TGTGCCAGCAGCTTGCAGACTAGCGGGATGGTCAATGAGCAGTTCTTC
CASSLQTSGMVNEQFF
>.|TRBV27|TRBJ2-7|14|.
TGTGCCAGCAGTTTTTCGGGGATCTCCTACGAGCAGTACTTC
CASSFSGISYEQYF
>.|TRBV5-1|TRBJ1-4|15|.
TGCGCCAGCAGCTTGGGCGGGGCAACTAATGAAAAACTGTTTTTT
CASSLGGATNEKLFF
>.|TRBV5-1|TRBJ2-7|14|.
TGCGCCAGCAGCTTGTCGGGGGTATCCTACGAGCAGTACTTC
CASSLSGVSYEQYF
>.|TRBV28|TRBJ1-4|15|TRBD1
TGTGCCAGCAGTTTAGGGGGACAGGGAGACGAAAAACTGTTTTTT
CASSLGGQGDEKLFF
>.|TRBV19|TRBJ2-1|16|TRBD2
TGTGCCAGTAGTATTTCCGGGGCTAGCGGGAGCTATGAGCAGTTCTTC
CASSISGASGSYEQFF
>.|TRBV6-5|TRBJ2-3|14|.
TGTGCCAGCAAACAGGGACCTATTACAGATACGCAGTATTTT
CASKQGPITDTQYF
>.|TRBV3-1/TRBV3-2|TRBJ2-2|16|TRBD2
TGTGCCAGCAGCTTTCGACTAGCGGGAGTGTCCGGGGAGCTGTTTTTT
CASSFRLAGVSGELFF
>.|TRBV19|TRBJ2-1|16|TRBD2
TGTGCCAGTAGTACTAGCGGGAGTGTGTATTACAATGAGCAGTTCTTC
CASSTSGSVYYNEQFF
>once|TRBV7-6|TRBJ1-3|16|.
TGTGCCAGCAGCCTAGAACTTCTTCCCTCTGGAAACACCATATATTTT
CASSLELLPSGNTIYF
>once|TRBV5-8|TRBJ1-2|15|TRBD1
TGTGCCAGCAGCTTGGTATCAGGGGGCAACTATGGCTACACCTTC
CASSLVSGGNYGYTF
>.|TRBV19|TRBJ1-3|14|.
TGTGCCAGTTCCGGGGTCTTCTCTGGAAACACCATATATTTT
CASSGVFSGNTIYF
>.|TRBV14|TRBJ2-7|14|TRBD1
TGTGCCAGCAGCTTGGACAGGTTAACCTACGAGCAGTACTTC
CASSLDRLTYEQYF
>.|TRBV10-3|TRBJ2-2|15|TRBD2
TGTGCCATCCCTTGGACTAGCGGGACCACCGGGGAGCTGTTTTTT
CAIPWTSGTTGELFF
>.|TRBV18|TRBJ1-5|14|.
TGTGCCAGCTCACGGGGAGACAGCAATCAGCCCCAGCATTTT
CASSRGDSNQPQHF
>.|TRBV30|TRBJ1-1|14|.
TGTGCCTGGAGTCCTGATCAGGGCTACACTGAAGCTTTCTTT
CAWSPDQGYTEAFF
>.|TRBV7-8|TRBJ2-2|17|TRBD2
TGTGCCAGCAGGGGATGGGCTAGCGGGATGTACACCGGGGAGCTGTTTTTT
CASRGWASGMYTGELFF
>.|TRBV5-5|TRBJ1-1|13|.
TGTGCCAGCAGTACACAGGGGAACACTGAAGCTTTCTTT
CASSTQGNTEAFF
>.|TRBV2|TRBJ1-1|13|.
TGTGCCAGCCAGGGACAAGAAAGGCTTGAAGCTTTCTTT
CASQGQERLEAFF
>.|TRBV25-1|TRBJ2-6|14|.
TGTGCCAGCCACCCGGGGGTTGGGGCCAACGTCCTGACTTTC
CASHPGVGANVLTF
>.|TRBV28|TRBJ1-2|13|.
TGTGCCAGCAGTAAACAGCTTTTGGAAGGCTACACCTTC
CASSKQLLEGYTF